Presented here are 20 T cell receptor beta chains from one specimen sequenced in a study of control samples from healthy donors and cancer patients. The protocol was immunoSEQ multiplex PCR, while the TCRdb copy is restricted to in-frame clones and leaves out a portion. The sample includes about 130,000 clones, around 94% of them seen just once. Sequencing input: PBMCs. The receptors here all came from an older man with head and neck cancer.

The V call is TRBV5-4, the J call TRBJ1-6; unclear D gene. CDR1 is SGHNT, CDR2 YYREEE, per germline (reference sequence). The CDR3 contains 14 residues. V was pared by 1 base and J by 7 bases, with 9 bases between. CDR3 in amino acids: CASSLQDPNSPLHF. CDR3 bases: TGTGCCAGCAGCTTGCAGGACCCCAATTCACCCCTCCACTTT.

The chain joins TRBV29-1 to TRBJ2-5, with 8 bases matching TRBD2. Per germline, CDR1 SQVTM and CDR2 ANQGSEA. The ends lost 4 bases at V and 5 bases at J; junction bases unmatched: 9. This CDR3 is built from 14 residues. The CDR3 loop reads CSVVRGGGRETQYF. The DNA of the CDR3 is TGCAGCGTTGTCCGCGGCGGGGGGAGGGAGACCCAGTACTTC.

The chain couples TRBV18 to TRBJ2-3; D not resolved. Trimming took off 6 bases at V and 3 bases at J, with 7 bases between the two ends. Germline V gives CDR1 KGHSH, CDR2 LQKENI. This CDR3 has 12 amino acids. The CDR3 reads CASSTRTDTQYF. In DNA form, the CDR3 reads TGTGCCAGCTCGACAAGAACAGATACGCAGTATTTT.

The chain employs TRBV7-9 and TRBJ1-5; D gene unclear. This CDR3 has 13 residues. V was clipped by 4 bases and J by 6 bases, with 10 bases between them. Germline V CDR1 and CDR2: SEHNR, FQNEAQ (reference sequence). CDR3 nucleotides: TGTGCCAGCAGCTCTACGAGCGGTCAGCCCCAGCATTTT. This codes for CASSSTSGQPQHF.

V usage is TRBV16 and J usage is TRBJ1-1; D unresolved. CDR1 is KGHSY, CDR2 FQNENV, per germline. V was clipped by 0 bases and J by 1 base, with 6 bases between them. The length of the CDR3 is 14 residues. CDR3 nucleotide sequence: TGTGCCAGCAGCCAATCGCTACAGAACACTGAAGCTTTCTTT. Translation: CASSQSLQNTEAFF.

The chain recombines TRBV6-5 with TRBJ1-3; 7 bases match TRBD1. Germline V gene sequence: CDR1 MNHEY, CDR2 SVGAGI. The CDR3 contains 14 residues. Trimming removed 7 bases from V and 5 bases from J; junction bases left unmatched: 8. This CDR3 reads CASKTTGRRNTIYF. CDR3 nucleotide sequence: TGTGCCAGCAAGACGACAGGGAGGAGAAACACCATATATTTT.

The V and J genes are TRBV10-3 and TRBJ2-2, with D perhaps given as TRBD1 or TRBD2 (7 bases each). Trimming took 5 bases from V and 13 from J, leaving 23 bases between them. CDR3 length equals 15 residues. Germline-derived CDR1 and CDR2 are ENHRY and SYGVKD. The CDR3: CAISPSGTAVQVLFF. CDR3 in DNA: TGTGCCATCAGTCCGAGCGGGACAGCCGTTCAGGTGCTGTTTTTT.

The rearrangement uses TRBV9 and TRBJ2-1; 7 bases are a match to TRBD2. V lost 3 bases to trimming and J lost 4 bases; unmatched junction nucleotides: 10. CDR3 length: 16 amino acids. In germline, CDR1 is SGDLS, CDR2 YYNGEE. CDR3 coding DNA: TGTGCCAGCAGCGCCGGCTCCAGCGGGATTTACAATGAGCAGTTCTTC. Its translation: CASSAGSSGIYNEQFF.

This chain joins TRBV5-1 and TRBJ2-5; D ambiguous. V lost 5 bases and J 5 bases, leaving 19 bases between the germline ends. CDR3 length equals 15 residues. CDR1 is SGHRS and CDR2 is YFSETQ in the germline V gene. DNA of the CDR3: TGCGCCAGCAGTCAAGACTCCTCACGGCGGGAGACCCAGTACTTC. Its translation is CASSQDSSRRETQYF.

V is TRBV7-9 and J is TRBJ1-3; 7 nucleotides align to TRBD1. This CDR3 is 12 amino acids long. V was pared by 6 bases and J by 7 bases, with 3 bases of the junction left unmatched. Germline CDR1 reads SEHNR; CDR2 reads FQNEAQ (reference sequence). The CDR3 region has the DNA TGTGCCAGCAGTTCAGGGGGGAACACCATATATTTT. Translating it yields CASSSGGNTIYF. Supplemented by reference TRBV7-9 and TRBJ1-3, the full variable domain reads DTGVSQNPRHKITKRGQNVTFRCDPISEHNRLYWYRQTLGQGPEFLTYFQNEAQLEKSRLLSDRFSAERPKGSFSTLEIQRTEQGDSAMYLCASSSGGNTIYFGEGSWLTVV.

The gene calls are TRBV2 and TRBJ2-7, with 7 bases fitting TRBD2. After removal of 10 bases from V and 1 base from J, the junction contained 16 bases not matched to a gene. Per the germline V gene, CDR1 is SNHLY and CDR2 is FYNNEI. The CDR3 consists of 16 residues. The CDR3 nucleotides are TGTGCCACCACCCGGGAGGCTAGCGGCGTTTCCTACGAGCAGTACTTC. As protein: CATTREASGVSYEQYF.

V gene TRBV19 combines with J gene TRBJ2-2; D gene unclear. This CDR3 contains 14 residues. Looked up from germline, CDR1 is LNHDA and CDR2 is SQIVND (reference sequence). Trimming pared 3 bases from V and 4 bases from J, leaving 9 bases between. The CDR3 DNA reads as TGTGCCAGTAGTATGACGGCCGGCACCGGGGAGCTGTTTTTT. Amino acid sequence: CASSMTAGTGELFF.

The gene calls are TRBV27 and TRBJ2-1; D remains ambiguous. The CDR3 extends over 14 amino acids. CDR1 and CDR2 (germline): MNHEY, SMNVEV (reference sequence). V was clipped by 3 bases and J by 8 bases, with 14 bases between them. Here the CDR3 reads CASSFSGSRHEQFF. CDR3 nucleotide sequence: TGTGCCAGCAGTTTCTCGGGTAGCAGGCATGAGCAGTTCTTC.

This clone was seen only a few times. The chain joins TRBV19 to TRBJ2-2; 12 positions match TRBD1. The V and J ends lost 4 bases and 6 bases, in that order; junction bases with no gene match: 6. In germline, CDR1 is LNHDA, CDR2 SQIVND (reference sequence). The CDR3 has 16 residues. CDR3 DNA sequence: TGTGCCAGTAGTAGGGGACAGGGGGCGCCCGCCGGGGAGCTGTTTTTT. Its translation is CASSRGQGAPAGELFF.

V usage is TRBV28 and J usage is TRBJ2-5; the D gene is possibly TRBD2 (5 bases). Germline CDR1 reads MDHEN; CDR2 reads SYDVKM. Deletions cut 3 bases from V and 5 bases from J, with 19 bases between. The CDR3 is 16 residues long. CDR3: CASSFILGVEEETQYF. Written as DNA, the CDR3 is TGTGCCAGCAGTTTTATCCTGGGAGTGGAGGAGGAGACCCAGTACTTC.

The chain has TRBV12-5 and TRBJ1-1; possible D gene TRBD1, 6 bases. V was clipped by 0 bases and J by 4 bases, with 15 bases between them. Germline V gives CDR1 LGHNT, CDR2 FRNRAP. The CDR3 runs to 16 residues. The DNA for the CDR3 is TGTGCTAGTGGTTTGGTACTAGGGGGAGGGGGCACTGAAGCTTTCTTT. Residues: CASGLVLGGGGTEAFF.

The V and J genes are TRBV19 and TRBJ1-2; D is possibly TRBD1 (6 bases). This CDR3 contains 15 residues. Between the trimmed V and J ends, which lost 2 bases and 4 bases, there was a span of 14 bases. Germline V gene lookup returns CDR1 LNHDA and CDR2 SQIVND (reference sequence). CDR3 DNA: TGTGCCAGTAGTATAACCCCACAGGGCGGCTATGGCTACACCTTC. It codes for CASSITPQGGYGYTF.

The chain recombines TRBV5-1 with TRBJ2-1; no definite D call. CDR1 and CDR2 (germline): SGHRS, YFSETQ. V lost 1 base to trimming and J lost 0 bases, with 20 bases between them. The CDR3 covers 19 residues. The CDR3 nucleotides are TGCGCCAGCAGCTTGTCCCACCCGGGCATGATAAGCTCCTACAATGAGCAGTTCTTC. This sequence encodes CASSLSHPGMISSYNEQFF.

The chain employs TRBV5-1 and TRBJ1-1; D may be TRBD1 (6 bases). Trimming removed 5 bases from V and 6 bases from J, with 14 bases in between. Germline V gives CDR1 SGHRS, CDR2 YFSETQ. CDR3 size: 13 residues. Written as DNA, the CDR3 is TGCGCCAGCAGAGAGTGGGCAGGGGCTGAAGCTTTCTTT. Amino acids: CASREWAGAEAFF.

The CDR3 region has the DNA TGTGCCAGTAGTATAGAGGGCCTCCAATCACCCCTCCACTTT. It translates to CASSIEGLQSPLHF. The chain carries TRBV19 and TRBJ1-6; unclear D gene. With 0 bases removed from V and 10 bases from J, the gap between germline ends came to 10 bases. The CDR3 is made up of 14 amino acids. Germline loops: CDR1 LNHDA, CDR2 SQIVND (reference sequence).